This paragraph covers one TCR beta chain sequence. The primer mix had 60 Vbeta and 13 Jbeta primers. The data were produced by immunoSEQ multiplex PCR, yet TCRdb's version contains in-frame clones alone and is incomplete. This sample's clone table lists around 44,000 clones. This CDR3 is built from 13 residues. Per the germline V gene, CDR1 is SGHRS and CDR2 is YFSETQ. V shed 5 bases and J 0 bases; nucleotides not matched to a gene: 1. This sample was included in a study of cytomegalovirus exposure and HLA in healthy donors. V gene TRBV5-1 combines with J gene TRBJ1-1, with 7 bases identical to TRBD1. Sequencing was performed on PBMCs. This sequence originates from a male donor in good health and CMV-seropositive. The CDR3 reads CASRGQLNTEAFF. The CDR3 DNA reads as TGCGCCAGCAGGGGACAGCTGAACACTGAAGCTTTCTTT.